The TCR beta chain under discussion was sequenced for a study of technical replicates of blood from a few donors. The repertoire was sequenced with immunoSEQ multiplex PCR; TCRdb's copy has only in-frame clones and lacks some. Of about 90,000 clones detected, 94% appear once; the ten largest clones hold about 0.27%. This CDR3 has 14 residues. Trimming took 0 bases from V and 4 from J, leaving 8 bases between them. CDR1 and CDR2 from the germline V gene are SGHRS and YFSETQ. V is TRBV5-1 and J is TRBJ1-5; D remains unclear. The sequence came from a human donor in good health. The source material was T cells isolated from PBMCs. Here the CDR3 DNA reads TGCGCCAGCAGCTTGGATGGCCCTAATCAGCCCCAGCATTTT. This gives the protein CASSLDGPNQPQHF.